This is a list of T cell receptor beta chains from one sample in a study of blood T cell repertoires in COVID-19. The assay was immunoSEQ multiplex PCR, and TCRdb's table has in-frame clones only and misses some. This sample has approximately 170,000 clones, with 65% to 85% found just once. Sequenced: peripheral blood. These receptors all stem from a human donor with acute or convalescent COVID-19. The donor label of this sample is uncertain. Each CDR3 is given with its conserved first and last residue. A D gene is named only where the DNA matches it firmly. Clone size is shown for a subset of rows, as once, few, many or a class of expanded clone.

V gene	clone size	J gene	D gene	CDR3 DNA	CDR3 protein
TRBV5-1	NA	TRBJ2-1	TRBD2	TGCGCCAGCAGCTTGGGGGGTGGGGACTACCCCTACAATGAGCAGTTCTTC	CASSLGGGDYPYNEQFF
TRBV9	NA	TRBJ2-2	NA	TGTGCCAGCAGCGTAGCGGGGGGCGCAGGTACCGGGGAGCTGTTTTTT	CASSVAGGAGTGELFF
TRBV19	NA	TRBJ1-3	TRBD1	TGTGCCAGTAGTCTGGACAGGGGAGCTGGAAACACCATATATTTT	CASSLDRGAGNTIYF
TRBV7-9	NA	TRBJ2-5	NA	TGTGCCAGCAGCTTAGCGAGACTCCTGAAAGAGACCCAGTACTTC	CASSLARLLKETQYF
TRBV19	NA	TRBJ2-1	TRBD1	TGTGCCAGTAGTCCCTCGCGAGACAGAACCAGGGGGAATGAGCAGTTCTTC	CASSPSRDRTRGNEQFF
TRBV6-2/TRBV6-3	NA	TRBJ2-3	NA	TGTGCCAGCAGTTACTCCTATTCTAGCACAGATACGCAGTATTTT	CASSYSYSSTDTQYF
TRBV5-1	NA	TRBJ1-5	NA	TGCGCCAGCAGCTTGGGGAGTAATTCCGGCAATCAGCCCCAGCATTTT	CASSLGSNSGNQPQHF
TRBV5-3	NA	TRBJ1-6	TRBD1	TGTGCCAGAAGCCCCCTTCAGGGACAGAGCTCCTATAATTCACCCCTCCACTTT	CARSPLQGQSSYNSPLHF
TRBV7-9	NA	TRBJ2-2	TRBD1	TGTGCCAGCAGCAAACAGGGGTCACCCGGGGAGCTGTTTTTT	CASSKQGSPGELFF
TRBV7-2	NA	TRBJ2-7	TRBD2	TGTGCCAGCAGCATTCAGGGGCGGGGGGGAGAGGAGCAGTACTTC	CASSIQGRGGEEQYF
TRBV5-6	NA	TRBJ2-1	TRBD2	TGTGCCAGCAGCCCGGGGACTAGCGGGATCTCCTACAATGAGCAGTTCTTC	CASSPGTSGISYNEQFF
TRBV30	NA	TRBJ1-5	NA	TGTGCCTGGAGTGGGCTGACAGCCGATCAGCCCCAGCATTTT	CAWSGLTADQPQHF
TRBV9	few	TRBJ2-7	TRBD2	TGTGCCAGCAGCGGGGGGGACGGGACTAGCGGGACCTCTTCCGCCTACGAGCAGTACTTC	CASSGGDGTSGTSSAYEQYF
TRBV13	NA	TRBJ2-7	NA	TGTGCCAGCAGCTTAGGCCGACTAACTCTGTACGAGCAGTACTTC	CASSLGRLTLYEQYF
TRBV28	NA	TRBJ1-5	TRBD1	TGTGCCAGCAGTTCAGAGGACAGGGGTGGCAATCAGCCCCAGCATTTT	CASSSEDRGGNQPQHF
TRBV6-5	NA	TRBJ1-3	NA	TGTGCCAGCAGCCGAGGTGAACCTGGAAACACCATATATTTT	CASSRGEPGNTIYF
TRBV4-2	NA	TRBJ2-1	TRBD1	TGTGCCAGCAGCCAAGAACAGGGGCCCTACAATGAGCAGTTCTTC	CASSQEQGPYNEQFF
TRBV11-3	NA	TRBJ2-1	NA	TGTGCCAGCAGCTTAGGGGAGAATGAGCAGTTCTTC	CASSLGENEQFF
TRBV30	NA	TRBJ2-5	TRBD2	TGTGCCTGGAGTCGGCGAGCGGGGGGGAATCAAGAGACCCAGTACTTC	CAWSRRAGGNQETQYF
TRBV5-5	NA	TRBJ2-3	NA	TGTGCCAGCAGCTTGGAGGAGGGCACAGATACGCAGTATTTT	CASSLEEGTDTQYF
TRBV7-3	NA	TRBJ2-4	NA	TGTGCCAGCAGCCGACGGCGGGGAAACATTCAGTACTTC	CASSRRRGNIQYF
TRBV5-1	NA	TRBJ1-3	NA	TGCGCCAGCAAGCCAGGGAGCGGGGGAAACACCATATATTTT	CASKPGSGGNTIYF
TRBV12-3/TRBV12-4	NA	TRBJ1-2	NA	TGTGCCAGCAGTTTTACAGGGTTCGAGGGCTACACCTTC	CASSFTGFEGYTF
TRBV9	NA	TRBJ2-3	TRBD2	TGTGCCAGCAGCACCCAGGGACTAGAAACAGATACGCAGTATTTT	CASSTQGLETDTQYF
TRBV19	NA	TRBJ2-1	TRBD1	TGTGCCAGTAGTGGGGGACAGGGGTCTTACAATGAGCAGTTCTTC	CASSGGQGSYNEQFF